Here is one T cell receptor beta chain with its context. Its target is unknown. In a library made to pick up alpha chains, this beta chain is a stray read with a size that means little. These data originate in a study of spatial heterogeneity in lung cancer. Study information: For tumor regions, TCR transcript counts showed a strong correlation with a T cell module score derived from matched bulk RNA-seq. A unique TCR and UMI combination showed up more than ten times in raw reads, on average. Overall study results and limits: The number of expanded tumor alpha and beta chains correlated with mutation number.

The CDR3 loop spans 15 amino acids. V shed 4 bases and J shed 2 bases, with 14 bases lying between them. CDR1 and CDR2 from the germline V gene are MNHEY and SMNVEV (reference sequence). TCRdb re-derived calls from the 5' RACE reads in MiXCR, one entry per CDR3 protein. The top ten clones hold about 20% of a sample with about 18,000 distinct CDR3 sequences, roughly 10% of them seen once. Stated time point: sample taken at primary tumor resection. 72 TRACERx patients with early, untreated non-small cell lung cancer donated samples. The chain carries TRBV27 and TRBJ1-2; D ambiguous. This clonotype was sampled from a female donor with early-stage non-small cell lung cancer. The sample was lung tumor tissue, taken at surgery. The CDR3 here is CASSSAGPPNYGYTF. The DNA of the CDR3 is TGTGCCAGCAGTTCGGCCGGGCCCCCCAACTATGGCTACACCTTC.